This entry lists 31 T cell receptor beta chains sequenced from one sample in a study of control samples from healthy donors and cancer patients. Assay: immunoSEQ multiplex PCR; the TCRdb copy retains only in-frame clones and omits some. The table lists 230,000 or so clones, just under 95% of them singletons. Material for sequencing was blood. These receptors all stem from a man aged 45-65 years in good health.

The chain employs TRBV2 and TRBJ1-4, with TRBD1 as a possible D gene (5 bases). The V end was cut by 6 bases, the J end by 6 bases, with 8 bases between. Germline V CDR1 and CDR2: SNHLY, FYNNEI. This CDR3 has 12 amino acids. The CDR3 loop is CASRGEYEKLFF. The CDR3 DNA reads TGTGCCAGCAGGGGGGAGTATGAAAAACTGTTTTTT.

This sequence joins TRBV6-1 and TRBJ2-5; D call uncertain. The CDR3 loop spans 14 amino acids. Trimming took off 0 bases at V and 5 bases at J, with 10 bases between the two ends. Germline CDR1 is MNHNS and CDR2 is SASEGT. The CDR3 spells CASSEAVVGETQYF. The DNA of the CDR3 is TGTGCCAGCAGTGAAGCGGTAGTAGGGGAGACCCAGTACTTC.

The V gene is TRBV5-4, the J gene TRBJ1-2; D is unclear. In germline, CDR1 is SGHNT, CDR2 YYREEE (reference sequence). V lost 4 bases and J 0 bases, leaving 10 bases between the germline ends. The CDR3 consists of 14 residues. The chain's CDR3 is CASSPGGSNYGYTF. In DNA form, the CDR3 reads TGTGCCAGCAGCCCAGGAGGCTCTAACTATGGCTACACCTTC.

This sequence joins TRBV4-2 and TRBJ2-7; the match to TRBD1 covers 8 bases. The CDR3 spans 15 residues. The germline V gene has CDR1 LGHNA and CDR2 YNFKEQ. The trim removed 1 base at V and 5 bases at J, leaving 7 bases unmatched. CDR3 nucleotides: TGTGCCAGCAGCCAAGTAGGACAGGGTGGTAACGAGCAGTACTTC. Residues: CASSQVGQGGNEQYF.

The chain employs TRBV9 and TRBJ1-5; no definite D call. The germline V and J ends were trimmed by 4 bases and 3 bases, with 8 bases remaining between them. This CDR3 spans 13 amino acids. Germline V gene lookup returns CDR1 SGDLS and CDR2 YYNGEE. The CDR3 reads CASSRVDNQPQHF. In DNA, the CDR3 is TGTGCCAGCAGCCGGGTGGACAATCAGCCCCAGCATTTT.

The chain uses TRBV11-2 and TRBJ1-1; D unresolved. From germline, CDR1 is SGHAT and CDR2 FQNNGV. The CDR3 is 12 residues long. Trimming removed 0 bases at V and 8 bases at J, with 7 bases between. The CDR3 bases are TGTGCCAGCAGCTTAGATAGTGCCGAAGCTTTCTTT. Residues: CASSLDSAEAFF.

The J gene is TRBJ1-5, the V gene TRBV5-1; 8 positions agree with TRBD1. The CDR3 extends over 15 amino acids. Germline loops: CDR1 SGHRS, CDR2 YFSETQ. The J segment lost 4 bases and the V segment lost 3 bases, leaving 6 bases of the junction unmatched. The CDR3 reads CASSSTGDRNQPQHF. CDR3 DNA: TGCGCCAGCAGCTCGACAGGGGATAGAAATCAGCCCCAGCATTTT.

The chain couples TRBV19 to TRBJ2-5; perhaps TRBD2 as D (7 bases). V lost 6 bases to trimming and J lost 6 bases, with 20 bases between them. The CDR3 is made up of 15 amino acids. Germline V lookup: CDR1 LNHDA, CDR2 SQIVND (reference sequence). For the CDR3, the DNA is TGTGCCAGTAGAGGGGGGGGGACGTATGGGAAGACCCAGTACTTC. This sequence encodes CASRGGGTYGKTQYF.

The V and J genes are TRBV19 and TRBJ2-1, with 7 nucleotides matching TRBD2. CDR3 size: 13 residues. Germline assignment: CDR1 LNHDA and CDR2 SQIVND (reference sequence). After removal of 6 bases from V and 6 bases from J, the junction contained 5 bases not matched to a gene. CDR3 bases: TGTGCCAGTAGGGAGCGGGGAGTCAATGAGCAGTTCTTC. The encoded protein is CASRERGVNEQFF.

The rearrangement uses TRBV11-2 and TRBJ1-5, with 7 positions matching TRBD1. CDR1 and CDR2 (germline): SGHAT, FQNNGV. After removal of 5 bases from V and 7 bases from J, the junction contained 8 bases not matched to a gene. CDR3 length: 14 amino acids. CDR3 nucleotides: TGTGCCAGCAGCCCTTCCAGGGGGGGGCAGCCCCAGCATTTT. Amino acids: CASSPSRGGQPQHF.

This rearrangement joins TRBV29-1 to TRBJ1-1, with D perhaps TRBD1 (5 bases). Trimming took 8 bases from V and 4 from J, leaving 17 bases between them. Germline V CDR1 and CDR2: SQVTM, ANQGSEA. The CDR3 is 13 amino acids. The CDR3, as DNA: TGCAGCTTCAACCACGGGGGGAGCACTGAAGCTTTCTTT. Translating it yields CSFNHGGSTEAFF.

In DNA, the CDR3 is TGTGCCAGCCCGATGGGACGGACGCCCGAGGAACTGTTTTTT. It codes for CASPMGRTPEELFF. The chain employs TRBV7-9 and TRBJ1-4; tentatively, D is TRBD1 (5 bases). V dropped 8 bases and J dropped 12 bases, with 22 bases sitting between them. This CDR3 spans 14 amino acids. In germline, CDR1 is SEHNR, CDR2 FQNEAQ (reference sequence). Full variable domain (missing parts from reference TRBV7-9 and TRBJ1-4): DTGVSQNPRHKITKRGQNVTFRCDPISEHNRLYWYRQTLGQGPEFLTYFQNEAQLEKSRLLSDRFSAERPKGSFSTLEIQRTEQGDSAMYLCASPMGRTPEELFFGSGTQLSVL.

This clone was seen once. V and J are TRBV19 and TRBJ1-4; 8 bases are shared with TRBD1. Germline CDR1 is LNHDA and CDR2 is SQIVND (reference sequence). V shed 10 bases and J 7 bases; nucleotides not matched to a gene: 8. The CDR3 is 13 residues long. CDR3 in DNA: TGTGCCACCGGACAGGGATTGATTGAAAAACTGTTTTTT. Its translation: CATGQGLIEKLFF.

The chain joins TRBV14 to TRBJ1-4; no firm D call. V lost 3 bases to trimming and J lost 5 bases, with 10 bases between them. The CDR3 has 14 residues. Germline CDR1 SGHDN, CDR2 FVKESK. The CDR3 sequence is CASSQPGYNEKLFF. CDR3 nucleotides: TGTGCCAGCAGCCAGCCGGGGTACAATGAAAAACTGTTTTTT.

The rearrangement joins TRBV6-5 to TRBJ1-3; TRBD1 matches 7 bases. Germline V gives CDR1 MNHEY, CDR2 SVGAGI. The CDR3 has 14 amino acids. Trimming took 5 bases from V and 4 from J; bases not matched to a gene: 5. The CDR3 region has the DNA TGTGCCAGCAGTCTCGACAGGGCAGGAAACACCATATATTTT. It yields the protein CASSLDRAGNTIYF.

This chain uses TRBV11-3 with TRBJ1-1; D uncertain. This CDR3 is built from 13 residues. Germline CDR1 is SGHNT and CDR2 is YENEEA. V was trimmed by 3 bases and J by 1 base, leaving 6 bases between them. The CDR3 loop reads CASSFGRNTEAFF. In DNA, the CDR3 is TGTGCCAGCAGCTTCGGGCGGAACACTGAAGCTTTCTTT.

The chain links TRBV9 to TRBJ2-5; 15 positions match TRBD2. Germline V gives CDR1 SGDLS, CDR2 YYNGEE. CDR3 length equals 17 residues. The ends lost 4 bases at V and 5 bases at J; junction bases unmatched: 9. CDR3 bases: TGTGCCAGCAGCACTTCAAGGACTAGCGGGGGGGATGAGACCCAGTACTTC. As protein: CASSTSRTSGGDETQYF.

This sequence joins TRBV27 and TRBJ1-1, with a possible D match to TRBD1 (5 bases). Germline assignment: CDR1 MNHEY and CDR2 SMNVEV (reference sequence). The CDR3 sequence is 14 residues long. V lost 3 bases and J lost 1, with 9 bases in between. CDR3 region: CASSFTGGNTEAFF. The CDR3, as DNA: TGTGCCAGCAGTTTCACCGGGGGGAACACTGAAGCTTTCTTT.

The gene calls are TRBV24-1 and TRBJ2-7, with TRBD1 matching over 7 bases. Germline CDR1 reads KGHDR; CDR2 reads SFDVKD. The CDR3 runs to 13 residues. The J segment lost 4 bases and the V segment lost 12 bases, leaving 11 bases of the junction unmatched. The CDR3 DNA sequence: TGTGCCCCCGACGCAGGGGGACGGTACGAGCAGTACTTC. Amino acids: CAPDAGGRYEQYF.

This chain joins TRBV6-2 or TRBV6-3 and TRBJ2-7, with D possibly matching TRBD2 (6 bases). CDR1 and CDR2 (germline): MNHEY, SVGEGT. Deletions cut 6 bases from V and 4 bases from J, with 10 bases between. The CDR3 sequence is 12 residues long. The CDR3 DNA sequence: TGTGCCAGCAGCCCAGCGGGTTACGAGCAGTACGTC. This gives the protein CASSPAGYEQYV.

The J gene is TRBJ2-7, the V gene TRBV19; 11 nucleotides align to TRBD1. Losses at the gene ends were 4 bases for V and 5 bases for J; bases not matched to a gene: 4. The CDR3 runs 14 residues. Per germline, CDR1 LNHDA and CDR2 SQIVND (reference sequence). The CDR3 DNA reads as TGTGCCAGTAGTACCCCGGACAGGGGGCACGAGCAGTACTTC. Translated: CASSTPDRGHEQYF.

This clone was picked up a small number of times. The V call is TRBV19, the J call TRBJ1-1; TRBD1 might be the D (6 bases). The CDR3 contains 14 residues. Trimming took off 3 bases at V and 4 bases at J, with 12 bases between the two ends. Germline V CDR1 and CDR2: LNHDA, SQIVND (reference sequence). As DNA, the CDR3 is TGTGCCAGTAGTATGTTCGGCAGGGGCACTGAAGCTTTCTTT. As protein: CASSMFGRGTEAFF.

This chain links TRBV25-1 with TRBJ1-4; no clear D gene. Trimming took 4 bases from V and 8 from J, leaving 17 bases between them. Germline V gene data show CDR1 as MGHDK and CDR2 as SYGVNS. The CDR3 spans 15 residues. CDR3 in DNA: TGTGCCAGCAGTGGGCGGGCCTTCTGGGAAGAAAAACTGTTTTTT. Residues: CASSGRAFWEEKLFF.

V is TRBV10-1 and J is TRBJ2-1; TRBD1 aligns across 9 bases. The germline V gene has CDR1 WNHNN and CDR2 SYGVQD (reference sequence). CDR3 size: 16 residues. V lost 0 bases and J lost 5; bases outside the gene matches: 5. The DNA of the CDR3 is TGCGCCAGCAGTGAGTCTCCCGGGACAGGGCACAATGAGCAGTTCTTC. Its protein product is CASSESPGTGHNEQFF.

The rearrangement joins TRBV19 to TRBJ1-6; D not resolved. This CDR3 is built from 15 residues. The germline V gene has CDR1 LNHDA and CDR2 SQIVND (reference sequence). V lost 9 bases and J lost 0, with 12 bases in between. The DNA for the CDR3 is TGTGCCAGGCCAGAGGGATTCTCCTATAATTCACCCCTCCACTTT. Protein sequence: CARPEGFSYNSPLHF.

The chain couples TRBV27 to TRBJ1-2; D perhaps matches TRBD1 (6 bases). The CDR3 is 14 residues long. Trimming removed 0 bases at V and 6 bases at J, with 11 bases between. Germline CDR1 and CDR2: MNHEY and SMNVEV (reference sequence). In nucleotides, the CDR3 is TGTGCCAGCAGTTTATCAGGCAGGGGAGATGGCTACACCTTC. Translation: CASSLSGRGDGYTF.

This clone has a handful of counts. This chain uses TRBV5-1 with TRBJ2-1; 12 bases map to TRBD2. J lost 9 bases, V lost 5 bases, and 15 bases had no gene match. CDR3 size: 17 residues. Germline-derived CDR1 and CDR2 are SGHRS and YFSETQ. CDR3 nucleotide sequence: TGCGCCAGCAGACTAGCGGGGGGCGCCCGGACATTTAGTGAGCAGTTCTTC. It specifies CASRLAGGARTFSEQFF.

V usage is TRBV28 and J usage is TRBJ1-5; no clear D. Trimming pared 2 bases from V and 0 bases from J, leaving 11 bases between. Germline CDR1 and CDR2: MDHEN and SYDVKM. This CDR3 is built from 16 residues. CDR3: CASSLTGILSNQPQHF. For the CDR3, the DNA is TGTGCCAGCAGTTTAACGGGGATTCTTAGCAATCAGCCCCAGCATTTT.

The V and J genes are TRBV6-5 and TRBJ2-3; no reliable D call. The germline gives CDR1 MNHEY, CDR2 SVGAGI. Between the trimmed V and J ends, which lost 6 bases and 2 bases, there was a span of 9 bases. The CDR3 runs to 13 residues. CDR3 coding DNA: TGTGCCAGCAGCCGTGACCCCACAGATACGCAGTATTTT. Encoded protein: CASSRDPTDTQYF.

The chain combines TRBV6-5 with TRBJ1-2; tentative D call: TRBD1 (5 bases). The germline gives CDR1 MNHEY, CDR2 SVGAGI. The CDR3 loop spans 14 amino acids. V was clipped by 5 bases and J by 4 bases, with 14 bases between them. CDR3 bases: TGTGCCAGCAGTAGCCTTGGGGGGGGCTATGGCTACACCTTC. Its translation: CASSSLGGGYGYTF.

The V call is TRBV3-1 (or the pseudogene TRBV3-2), the J call TRBJ2-5; no clear D gene. CDR1 LGHDT and CDR2 YNNKEL come from the germline V gene (reference sequence). V lost 3 bases, J lost 2 bases, and 10 bases lay in between. There are 14 residues in the CDR3. CDR3 sequence reads: CASSHKGWQETQYF. As DNA, the CDR3 is TGTGCCAGCAGCCACAAGGGATGGCAAGAGACCCAGTACTTC.